The present T cell receptor beta chain was sequenced within a study of neoadjuvant anti-PD-1 for oral cavity cancer. Study in general: Around day 43, patients without progression received a fourth nivolumab dose before surgery. Overall study results and limits: TCR analyses covered only a few patients per response group. Post-treatment tumors with larger preexisting clones showed more shrinkage.

Details on this clone: Its target is not known.

Time point here: after neoadjuvant nivolumab, at surgical resection. These oral cavity squamous cell carcinomas were HPV-negative and locally advanced. This CDR3 is built from 14 residues. Germline-derived CDR1 and CDR2 are SGHNT and YYREEE (reference sequence). V was clipped by 1 base and J by 7 bases, with 15 bases between them. Profiling relied on immunoSEQ multiplex PCR, and the TCRdb table lists in-frame clones only, not all of them. The sample shows 25,000 or so clones, 27% of them seen only once. The sequence was obtained from a person between 40 and 85 years old with oral cavity squamous cell carcinoma. This material consisted of tumor tissue, taken after nivolumab (anti-PD-1) treatment. V usage is TRBV5-4 and J usage is TRBJ2-7, with a tentative D call TRBD1 (6 bases). CDR3 region: CASSLPGESYEQYF. The CDR3 nucleotides read TGTGCCAGCAGCTTGCCAGGGGAATCGTATGAGCAGTACTTC.